This T cell receptor (beta chain) was sequenced during a study of control samples from healthy donors and cancer patients. The CDR3 runs 14 residues. The V end lost 1 base, the J end lost 12 bases, and 13 bases lay between the germline ends. The germline V gene encodes CDR1 SGHAT and CDR2 FQNNGV. TCRdb keeps only in-frame clones here, not all; method: immunoSEQ multiplex PCR. The data show about 51,000 clones, roughly 87% seen once. The receptor comes from a man aged 35 to 55 with colorectal cancer. Sequences were obtained from PBMCs. The chain has TRBV11-2 and TRBJ1-6; a weak D match, TRBD1 (5 bases). The CDR3 reads CASSLAMGQRPLHF. The CDR3 coding sequence is TGTGCCAGCAGCTTAGCAATGGGGCAAAGACCCCTCCACTTT.